This entry features one T cell receptor (beta chain) sequence. What it binds is not known. Using unique molecular identifiers, the investigators prepared the TCRbeta library. Each CDR3 protein is one row after TCRdb ran MiXCR on the PCR reads. The table records 250,000 to 400,000 distinct CDR3 sequences, over 20% of them present only once. The data derive from a study of T-cell reconstitution after alpha-beta-depleted transplantation in children. The V and J ends lost 1 base and 4 bases respectively, with 13 bases between them. The germline V gene encodes CDR1 MNHEY and CDR2 SMNVEV (reference sequence). The CDR3 consists of 15 residues. Regarding the study as a whole: Surviving recipient T cells and intrathymic progenitors accounted for some patients' high TCRbeta diversity at day 60. About two months after transplant, alpha-beta T cells reportedly came from several hundred expanded graft clones. Newly made T cells mostly supplied T-cell counts and diversity one year after transplant.

Sequenced material: PBMCs, mostly from graft donor cells, taken 180 days after TCRalphabeta/CD19-depleted stem cell transplant. The TCR originated in a male patient under 18 who had a stem cell transplant for acute lymphoblastic leukemia, so the T cells may come from the graft donor. The chain couples TRBV27 to TRBJ1-2; maybe TRBD1 (5 bases). CDR3 DNA sequence: TGTGCCAGCAGTTTATATAAAGGGACGCTCTATGGCTACACCTTC. It yields the protein CASSLYKGTLYGYTF.